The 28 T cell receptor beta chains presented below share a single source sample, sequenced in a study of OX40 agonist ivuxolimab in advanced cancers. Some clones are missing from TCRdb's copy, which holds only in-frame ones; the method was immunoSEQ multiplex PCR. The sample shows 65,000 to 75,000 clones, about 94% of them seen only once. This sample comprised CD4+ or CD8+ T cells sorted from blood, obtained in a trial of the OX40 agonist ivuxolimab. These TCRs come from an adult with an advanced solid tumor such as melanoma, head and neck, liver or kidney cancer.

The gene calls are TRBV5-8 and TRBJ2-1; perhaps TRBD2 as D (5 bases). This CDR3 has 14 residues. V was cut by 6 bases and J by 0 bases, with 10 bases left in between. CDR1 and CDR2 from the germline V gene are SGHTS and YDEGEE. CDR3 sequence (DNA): TGTGCCAGCAATCTAGCAGGCTCCTACAATGAGCAGTTCTTC. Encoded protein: CASNLAGSYNEQFF.

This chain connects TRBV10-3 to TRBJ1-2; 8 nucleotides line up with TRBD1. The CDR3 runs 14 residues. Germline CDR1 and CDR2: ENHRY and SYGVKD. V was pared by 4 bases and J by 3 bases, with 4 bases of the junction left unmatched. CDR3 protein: CAISGTGSHYGYTF. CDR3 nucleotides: TGTGCCATCAGTGGGACAGGGAGCCACTATGGCTACACCTTC.

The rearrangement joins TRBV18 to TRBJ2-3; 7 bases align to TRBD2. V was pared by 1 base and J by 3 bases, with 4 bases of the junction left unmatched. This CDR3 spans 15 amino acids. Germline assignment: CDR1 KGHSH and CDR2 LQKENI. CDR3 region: CASSPRGGSTDTQYF. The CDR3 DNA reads TGTGCCAGCTCACCACGGGGCGGGAGTACAGATACGCAGTATTTT.

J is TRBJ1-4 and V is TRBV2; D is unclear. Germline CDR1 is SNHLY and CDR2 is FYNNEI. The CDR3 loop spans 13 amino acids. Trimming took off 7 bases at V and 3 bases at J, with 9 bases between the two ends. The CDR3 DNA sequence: TGTGCCAGCATAGGAGGCTCTAATGAAAAACTGTTTTTT. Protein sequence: CASIGGSNEKLFF.

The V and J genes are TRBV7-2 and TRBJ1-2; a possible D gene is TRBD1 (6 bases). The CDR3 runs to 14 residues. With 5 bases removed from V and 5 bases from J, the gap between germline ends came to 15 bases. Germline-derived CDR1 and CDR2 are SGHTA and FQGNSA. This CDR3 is CASSAAGRGYGYTF. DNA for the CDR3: TGTGCCAGCAGCGCCGCCGGCAGGGGATATGGCTACACCTTC. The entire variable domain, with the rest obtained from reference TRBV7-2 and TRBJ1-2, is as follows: GAGVSQSPSNKVTEKGKDVELRCDPISGHTALYWYRQSLGQGLEFLIYFQGNSAPDKSGLPSDRFSAERTGGSVSTLTIQRTQQEDSAVYLCASSAAGRGYGYTFGSGTRLTVV.

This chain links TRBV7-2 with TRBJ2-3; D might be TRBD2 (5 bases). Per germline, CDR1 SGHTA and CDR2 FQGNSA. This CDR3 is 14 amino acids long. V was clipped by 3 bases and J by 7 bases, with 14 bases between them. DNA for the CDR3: TGTGCCAGCAGCTTGGGTGCGGGTGGGAATACGCAGTATTTT. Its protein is CASSLGAGGNTQYF.

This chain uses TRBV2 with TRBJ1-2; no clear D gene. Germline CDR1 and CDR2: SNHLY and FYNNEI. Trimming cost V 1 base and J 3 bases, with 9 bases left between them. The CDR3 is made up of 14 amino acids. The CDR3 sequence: CASSEGGQHYGYTF. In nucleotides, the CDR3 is TGTGCCAGCAGTGAAGGAGGGCAGCACTATGGCTACACCTTC.

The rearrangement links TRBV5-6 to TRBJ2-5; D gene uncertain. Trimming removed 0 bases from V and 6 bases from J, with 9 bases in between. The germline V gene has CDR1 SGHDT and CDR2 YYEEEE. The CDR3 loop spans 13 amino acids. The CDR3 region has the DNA TGTGCCAGCAGCTTGGGAAGGGCCCAGACCCAGTACTTC. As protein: CASSLGRAQTQYF.

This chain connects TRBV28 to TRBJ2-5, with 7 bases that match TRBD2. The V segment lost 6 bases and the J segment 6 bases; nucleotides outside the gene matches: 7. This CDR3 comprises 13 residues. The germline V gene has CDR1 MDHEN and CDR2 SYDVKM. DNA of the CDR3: TGTGCCAGCAGCCCCTCAGCGGGGCAGACCCAGTACTTC. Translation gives CASSPSAGQTQYF. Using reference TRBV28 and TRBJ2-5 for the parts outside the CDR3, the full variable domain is DVKVTQSSRYLVKRTGEKVFLECVQDMDHENMFWYRQDPGLGLRLIYFSYDVKMKEKGDIPEGYSVSREKKERFSLILESASTNQTSMYLCASSPSAGQTQYFGPGTRLLVL.

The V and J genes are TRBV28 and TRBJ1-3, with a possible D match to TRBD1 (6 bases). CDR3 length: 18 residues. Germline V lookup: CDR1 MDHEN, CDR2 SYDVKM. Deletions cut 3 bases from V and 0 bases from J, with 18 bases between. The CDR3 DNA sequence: TGTGCCAGCAGTTTCTTACTCTACCCGGACAGCTCTGGAAACACCATATATTTT. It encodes CASSFLLYPDSSGNTIYF. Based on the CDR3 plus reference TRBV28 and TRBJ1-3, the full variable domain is DVKVTQSSRYLVKRTGEKVFLECVQDMDHENMFWYRQDPGLGLRLIYFSYDVKMKEKGDIPEGYSVSREKKERFSLILESASTNQTSMYLCASSFLLYPDSSGNTIYFGEGSWLTVV.

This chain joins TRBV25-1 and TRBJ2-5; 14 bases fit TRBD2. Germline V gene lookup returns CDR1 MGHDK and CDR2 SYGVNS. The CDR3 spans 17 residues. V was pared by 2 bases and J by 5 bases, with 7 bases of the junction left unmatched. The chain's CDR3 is CASSEGGLAGVRETQYF. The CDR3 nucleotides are TGTGCCAGCAGTGAAGGGGGACTAGCGGGAGTCCGGGAGACCCAGTACTTC.

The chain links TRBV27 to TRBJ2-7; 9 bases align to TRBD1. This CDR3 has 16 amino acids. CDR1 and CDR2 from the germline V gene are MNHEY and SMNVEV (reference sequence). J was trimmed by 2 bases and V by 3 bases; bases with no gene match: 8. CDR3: CASSFLRQGGAYEQYF. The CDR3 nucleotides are TGTGCCAGCAGTTTCCTTAGACAGGGGGGAGCCTACGAGCAGTACTTC.

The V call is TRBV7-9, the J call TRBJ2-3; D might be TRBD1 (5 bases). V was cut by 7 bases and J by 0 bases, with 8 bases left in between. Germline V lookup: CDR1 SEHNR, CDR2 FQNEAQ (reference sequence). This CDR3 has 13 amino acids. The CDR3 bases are TGTGCCAGCATCCAGGGAAGCACAGATACGCAGTATTTT. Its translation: CASIQGSTDTQYF.

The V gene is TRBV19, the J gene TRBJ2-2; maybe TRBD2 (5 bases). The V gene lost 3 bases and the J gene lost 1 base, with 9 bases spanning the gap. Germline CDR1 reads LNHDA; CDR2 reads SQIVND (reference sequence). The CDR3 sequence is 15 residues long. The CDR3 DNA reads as TGTGCCAGTAGTATTCCAGGACTGAACACCGGGGAGCTGTTTTTT. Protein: CASSIPGLNTGELFF.

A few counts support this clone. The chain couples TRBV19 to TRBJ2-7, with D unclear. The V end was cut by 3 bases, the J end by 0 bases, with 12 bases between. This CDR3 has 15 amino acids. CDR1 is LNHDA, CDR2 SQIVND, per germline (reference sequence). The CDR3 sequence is CASSIGRIGSYEQYF. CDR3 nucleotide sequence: TGTGCCAGTAGTATTGGTAGGATCGGCTCCTACGAGCAGTACTTC.

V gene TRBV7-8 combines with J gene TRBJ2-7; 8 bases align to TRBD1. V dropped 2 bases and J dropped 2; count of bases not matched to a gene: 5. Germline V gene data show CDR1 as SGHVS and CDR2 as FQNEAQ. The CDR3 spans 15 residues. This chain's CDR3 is CASSLSGTGAYEQYF. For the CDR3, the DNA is TGTGCCAGCAGCTTATCCGGGACAGGAGCCTACGAGCAGTACTTC.

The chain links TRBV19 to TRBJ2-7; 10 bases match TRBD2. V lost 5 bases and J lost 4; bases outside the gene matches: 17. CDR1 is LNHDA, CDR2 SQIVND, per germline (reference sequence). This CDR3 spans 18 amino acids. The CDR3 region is CASSPQAPSGSSMYEQYF. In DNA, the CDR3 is TGTGCCAGTAGTCCCCAAGCGCCTAGCGGGAGCAGCATGTACGAGCAGTACTTC.

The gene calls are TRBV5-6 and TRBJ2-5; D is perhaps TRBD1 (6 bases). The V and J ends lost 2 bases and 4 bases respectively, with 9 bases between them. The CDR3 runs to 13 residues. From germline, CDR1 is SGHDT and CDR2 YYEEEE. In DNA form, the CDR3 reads TGTGCCAGCAGCTTCAACAGGGTAGAGACCCAGTACTTC. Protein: CASSFNRVETQYF.

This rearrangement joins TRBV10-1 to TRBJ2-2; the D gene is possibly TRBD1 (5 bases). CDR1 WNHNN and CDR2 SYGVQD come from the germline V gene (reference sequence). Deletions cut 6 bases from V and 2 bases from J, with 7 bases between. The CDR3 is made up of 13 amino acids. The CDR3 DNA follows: TGCGCCAGCAGCCAGGGAAACACCGGGGAGCTGTTTTTT. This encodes CASSQGNTGELFF.

The CDR3 nucleotides read TGTGCCAGCATTAAAGGGGCGCGAGGTGGCTACACCTTC. This encodes CASIKGARGGYTF. The chain joins TRBV6-5 to TRBJ1-2; TRBD1 might be the D (5 bases). Deletions cut 7 bases from V and 7 bases from J, with 16 bases between. Germline lookup yields CDR1 MNHEY and CDR2 SVGAGI. The length of the CDR3 is 13 residues.

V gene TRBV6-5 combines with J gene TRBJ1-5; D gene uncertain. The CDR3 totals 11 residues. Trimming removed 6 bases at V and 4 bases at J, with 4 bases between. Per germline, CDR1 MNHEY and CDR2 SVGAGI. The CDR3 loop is CASSQNQPQHF. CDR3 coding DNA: TGTGCCAGCAGCCAGAATCAGCCCCAGCATTTT.

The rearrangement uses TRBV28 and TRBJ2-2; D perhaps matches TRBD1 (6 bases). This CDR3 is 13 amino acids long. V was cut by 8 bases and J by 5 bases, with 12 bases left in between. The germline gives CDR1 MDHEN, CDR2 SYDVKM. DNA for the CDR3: TGTGCCAGCTTAACAACAGGGACCGGGGAGCTGTTTTTT. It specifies CASLTTGTGELFF.

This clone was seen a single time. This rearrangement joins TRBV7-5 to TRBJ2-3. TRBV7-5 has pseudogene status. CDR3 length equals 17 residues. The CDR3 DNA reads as TGTGTCAGAAGCCCCCGTGGTGGGTTTTGGGTCACAGATACGCAGTATTTT. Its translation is CVRSPRGGFWVTDTQYF.

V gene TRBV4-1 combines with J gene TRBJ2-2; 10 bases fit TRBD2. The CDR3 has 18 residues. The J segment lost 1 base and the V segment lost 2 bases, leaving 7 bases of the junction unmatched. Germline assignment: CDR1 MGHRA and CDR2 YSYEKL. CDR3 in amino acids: CASSQTSGTAQNTGELFF. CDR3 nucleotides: TGCGCCAGCAGCCAAACTAGCGGGACCGCTCAGAACACCGGGGAGCTGTTTTTT.

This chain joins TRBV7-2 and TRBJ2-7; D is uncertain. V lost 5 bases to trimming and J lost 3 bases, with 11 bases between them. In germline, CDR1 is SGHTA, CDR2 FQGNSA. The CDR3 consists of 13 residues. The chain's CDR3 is CASSESRVYEQYF. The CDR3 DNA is TGTGCCAGCAGCGAAAGCCGAGTCTACGAGCAGTACTTC.

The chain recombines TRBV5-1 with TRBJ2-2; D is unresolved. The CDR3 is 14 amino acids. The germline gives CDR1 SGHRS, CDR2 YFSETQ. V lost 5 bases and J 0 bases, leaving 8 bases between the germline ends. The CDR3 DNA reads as TGCGCCAGCAGGATAGGGACGAACACCGGGGAGCTGTTTTTT. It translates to CASRIGTNTGELFF.

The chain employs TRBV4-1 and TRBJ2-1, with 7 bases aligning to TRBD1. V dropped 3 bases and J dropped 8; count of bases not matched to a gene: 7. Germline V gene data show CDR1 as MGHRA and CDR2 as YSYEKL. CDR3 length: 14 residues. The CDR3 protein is CASSHEQGSDEQFF. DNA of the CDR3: TGCGCCAGCAGCCACGAACAGGGGTCGGATGAGCAGTTCTTC.

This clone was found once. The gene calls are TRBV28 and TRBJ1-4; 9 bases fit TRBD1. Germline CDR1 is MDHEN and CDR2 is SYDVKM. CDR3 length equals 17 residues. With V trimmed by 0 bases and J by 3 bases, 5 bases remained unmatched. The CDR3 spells CASSLWGQGFANEKLFF. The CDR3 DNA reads TGTGCCAGCAGTTTATGGGGACAGGGTTTCGCTAATGAAAAACTGTTTTTT.